What follows are 15 T cell receptor beta chains derived from one specimen sequenced in a study of blood T cell repertoires in COVID-19. Repertoires were generated with immunoSEQ multiplex PCR, while TCRdb's copy carries only in-frame clones and drops some. The sample lists some 200,000 clones; about 87% were seen once. The sequencing input was peripheral blood. The source of these receptors is a woman in her 70s with COVID-19, enrolled during active disease.

This chain joins TRBV5-4 and TRBJ2-1, with 9 bases that match TRBD2. The CDR3 length is 15 residues. V was clipped by 3 bases and J by 4 bases; unmatched bases: 5. The germline gives CDR1 SGHNT, CDR2 YYREEE (reference sequence). CDR3 sequence reads: CASSSSGIGYNEQFF. CDR3 DNA sequence: TGTGCCAGCAGCTCTAGCGGGATAGGGTACAATGAGCAGTTCTTC.

V and J are TRBV12-3 or TRBV12-4 and TRBJ2-3; 7 nucleotides match TRBD1. V shed 6 bases, J shed 5 bases, and the junction held 5 bases outside the gene matches. This CDR3 has 13 amino acids. The DNA of the CDR3 is TGTGCCAGCAGGACAGGGTGGGGAGATACGCAGTATTTT. Its translation: CASRTGWGDTQYF.

The DNA of the CDR3 is TGTGCCAGCAGTGAAGTCCCGGGTTCCTACGAGCAGTACTTC. Protein product: CASSEVPGSYEQYF. The chain joins TRBV2 to TRBJ2-7; D is undetermined. The CDR3 length is 14 residues. V shed 1 base and J shed 1 base, with 8 bases lying between them. Germline loops: CDR1 SNHLY, CDR2 FYNNEI.

The CDR3 coding sequence is TGTGCCAGCAGTCATCCGGGACTAGGATTCGATGAGCAGTTCTTC. Translating gives CASSHPGLGFDEQFF. The chain combines TRBV6-2 or TRBV6-3 with TRBJ2-1, with TRBD2 matching over 8 bases. The CDR3 totals 15 residues. With V trimmed by 5 bases and J by 8 bases, 11 bases remained unmatched. Germline CDR1 MNHEY, CDR2 SVGEGT.

With respect to this clone: The junction does not match germline at one end; this may be a read error. The rearrangement uses TRBV5-6 and TRBJ2-7; no reliable D call. Germline CDR1 and CDR2: SGHDT and YYEEEE. The CDR3 runs to 11 residues. The CDR3 nucleotides read TGTGCCAGCAGCTCCTCCCACGAGCAGTACTTC. Residues: CASSSSHEQYF.

This chain links TRBV28 with TRBJ1-3; no clear D gene. The V gene lost 6 bases and the J gene lost 8 bases, with 17 bases spanning the gap. The CDR3 is 14 residues long. Germline lookup yields CDR1 MDHEN and CDR2 SYDVKM. The CDR3 loop reads CASRGDFERYTIYF. CDR3 coding DNA: TGTGCCAGCAGGGGCGACTTTGAGCGGTACACCATATATTTT.

This clone has only a few counts. This chain links TRBV6-2 or TRBV6-3 with TRBJ2-2, with TRBD1 matching over 10 bases. This CDR3 has 14 amino acids. Looked up from germline, CDR1 is MNHEY and CDR2 is SVGEGT. V shed 9 bases and J 6 bases; nucleotides not matched to a gene: 7. The CDR3 loop is CASSGQGVSGELFF. CDR3 nucleotides: TGTGCCAGTAGTGGACAGGGGGTGTCCGGGGAGCTGTTTTTT.

This clone appeared a single time. The chain combines TRBV4-3 with TRBJ2-1, with 8 bases fitting TRBD1. V lost 3 bases and J lost 9; bases outside the gene matches: 4. From germline, CDR1 is LGHNA and CDR2 YSLEER. There are 13 residues in the CDR3. The CDR3 loop is CASSHDRGTEQFF. DNA of the CDR3: TGCGCCAGCAGCCACGACAGGGGAACTGAGCAGTTCTTC.

This chain's CDR3 is CTARLVAEAFF. CDR3 DNA sequence: TGCACCGCGCGGTTGGTCGCTGAAGCTTTCTTT. V gene TRBV20-1 combines with J gene TRBJ1-1; D gene uncertain. Germline V gene data show CDR1 as DFQATT and CDR2 as SNEGSKA (reference sequence). The CDR3 loop spans 11 amino acids.

V usage is TRBV5-1 and J usage is TRBJ2-1; 8 positions agree with TRBD2. Germline lookup yields CDR1 SGHRS and CDR2 YFSETQ. The CDR3 is 15 residues long. After removal of 4 bases from V and 3 bases from J, the junction contained 6 bases not matched to a gene. As DNA, the CDR3 is TGCGCCAGCAGCCGGGTAGCGGGAAACTACAATGAGCAGTTCTTC. This sequence encodes CASSRVAGNYNEQFF.

The gene calls are TRBV19 and TRBJ2-3; 7 bases align to TRBD2. Germline CDR1 reads LNHDA; CDR2 reads SQIVND (reference sequence). This CDR3 comprises 15 residues. The V gene end was trimmed by 4 bases and the J gene end by 3 bases; junction bases not matched to a gene: 7. CDR3 DNA sequence: TGTGCCAGTAGTACGGAGCGGGATGGGACAGATACGCAGTATTTT. The encoded protein is CASSTERDGTDTQYF.

The chain joins TRBV12-5 to TRBJ2-1, with D possibly TRBD1 on 6 matching bases. Trimming left V 6 bases short and J 4 bases short, with 10 bases between. Germline V CDR1 and CDR2: LGHNT, FRNRAP. This CDR3 has 13 residues. CDR3 DNA: TGTGCTAGTGGGACAGGCCCTTACAATGAGCAGTTCTTC. Protein sequence: CASGTGPYNEQFF.

The rearrangement links TRBV28 to TRBJ2-2, with D possibly matching TRBD2 (6 bases). The germline V gene has CDR1 MDHEN and CDR2 SYDVKM. The CDR3 totals 16 residues. The germline V and J ends were trimmed by 3 bases and 4 bases, with 15 bases remaining between them. DNA for the CDR3: TGTGCCAGCAGTTTCGGGCGGGAAAGGGGCACCGGGGAGCTGTTTTTT. Protein product: CASSFGRERGTGELFF. Together with reference TRBV28 and TRBJ2-2, the CDR3 gives the full variable domain: DVKVTQSSRYLVKRTGEKVFLECVQDMDHENMFWYRQDPGLGLRLIYFSYDVKMKEKGDIPEGYSVSREKKERFSLILESASTNQTSMYLCASSFGRERGTGELFFGEGSRLTVL.

The CDR3 loop reads CASSQERGRISYNEQFF. CDR3 bases: TGTGCCAGCAGCCAAGAAAGGGGGCGGATTTCCTACAATGAGCAGTTCTTC. V and J are TRBV4-2 and TRBJ2-1; 7 bases are a match to TRBD1. V shed 0 bases, J shed 1 base, and the junction held 6 bases outside the gene matches. Per the germline V gene, CDR1 is LGHNA and CDR2 is YNFKEQ. This CDR3 has 17 amino acids.

A single count supports this clone. The chain links TRBV5-6 to TRBJ2-1, with TRBD2 matching 11 bases. J gave up 9 bases and V 10 bases, and 15 bases lay outside the gene matches. This CDR3 is built from 15 residues. Germline lookup yields CDR1 SGHDT and CDR2 YYEEEE. CDR3 sequence: CASYFGTSGVREQFF. The CDR3 DNA sequence: TGTGCCTCATACTTCGGGACTAGCGGAGTCCGTGAGCAGTTCTTC.